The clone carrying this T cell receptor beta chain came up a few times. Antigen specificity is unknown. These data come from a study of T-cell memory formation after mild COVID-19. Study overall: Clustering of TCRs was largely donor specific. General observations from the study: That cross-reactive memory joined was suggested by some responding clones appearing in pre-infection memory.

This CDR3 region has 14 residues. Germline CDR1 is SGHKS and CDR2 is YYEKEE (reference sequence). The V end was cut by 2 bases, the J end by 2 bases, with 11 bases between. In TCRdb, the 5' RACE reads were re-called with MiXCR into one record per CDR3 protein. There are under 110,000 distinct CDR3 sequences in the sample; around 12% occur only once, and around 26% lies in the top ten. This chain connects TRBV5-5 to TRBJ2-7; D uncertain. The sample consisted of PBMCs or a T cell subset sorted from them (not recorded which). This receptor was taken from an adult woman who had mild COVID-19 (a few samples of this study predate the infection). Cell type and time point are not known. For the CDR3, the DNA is TGTGCCAGCAGCTTCCTTTGGGGAACCTACGAGCAGTACTTC. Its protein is CASSFLWGTYEQYF.